This T cell receptor beta chain was identified in a study of blood T cells in healthy people across ages. On this clonotype: Its specificity is not known.

CDR1 is LGHNA and CDR2 is YNFKEQ in the germline V gene. CDR3 length equals 15 residues. V was shortened by 3 bases and J by 2 bases, with 13 bases between the two germline ends. Sample-barcoded 5' priming and a J-beta primer mix drove a second PCR of about 7 to 11 cycles. No fewer than 3 million CDR3-containing paired-end reads came from each sample. TCRdb independently ran MiXCR on the 5' RACE reads; one entry per CDR3 protein. The sample yields approximately 940,000 distinct CDR3 sequences, 48% seen once. Whole-study results and caveats: Per million T cells, TCR beta diversity dropped about linearly as age rose.

This clonotype originated in a man between 25 and 39 years old in good health. The gene calls are TRBV4-2 and TRBJ2-5; D is unresolved. Sequencing used blood. The CDR3 protein is CASSQGRQEQETQYF. The CDR3 DNA follows: TGTGCCAGCAGCCAGGGAAGACAAGAACAAGAGACCCAGTACTTC.